What follows is one T cell receptor beta chain and its context. Its antigen is unknown. Under the ViraFEST assay, PBMC were stimulated with viral peptide pools so that antigen-specific CD4+ T cells expanded. Sequencing was performed afterwards. Following culture for around 10 days, CD4+ T cells were isolated. Previously uninfected by SARS-CoV-2, the vaccine recipients also showed negative nucleocapsid antibodies. These data are taken from a study of vaccination effects on CD4 cells after COVID-19. Study outcomes and limitations: Early post-infection timepoints were missing from the study, which also had few convalescent patients.

CDR3 length: 14 residues. The germline gives CDR1 SQVTM, CDR2 ANQGSEA. V trimming: 2 bases; J trimming: 6 bases; junction bases outside the gene matches: 6. Sequenced by immunoSEQ multiplex PCR; TCRdb stores in-frame clones only, minus some. The table records fewer than 25,000 clones, 71% of them present only once. The TCR comes from a human donor who received a COVID-19 vaccine. The chain is built from TRBV29-1 and TRBJ2-2, with 7 bases lining up with TRBD1. The material was CD4+ T cells from PBMCs cultured with HCoV-OC43 spike peptides, obtained before COVID-19 vaccination. Specified subset: HCoV-OC43 spike overlapping peptide pool stimulation. CDR3 in amino acids: CSVENPGTAGELFF. The CDR3 bases are TGCAGCGTTGAAAATCCCGGGACAGCCGGGGAGCTGTTTTTT.